These T cell receptor beta chains were read from a single sample in a study of CD8+ T cells in alopecia areata. TCRdb's copy holds only in-frame clones and misses some; the assay was immunoSEQ multiplex PCR. Among about 180,000 clones listed, roughly 63% were seen once. The source material was CD4+ T cells sorted from blood, sampled at week 0. These receptors were taken from a human donor with alopecia areata. Each CDR3 is given with its conserved first and last residue. D genes are given only for firm matches. Expanded clones are given a class, and other clones once, few, many or no size at all.

V	size	D	J	length	CDR3
TRBV9	NA	NA	TRBJ1-1	13	CASSVDSTAQAFF
TRBV7-7	once	NA	TRBJ2-7	15	CASSLGTASSYEQYF
TRBV7-9	few	NA	TRBJ1-6	14	CASSFQGPNSPLHF
TRBV9	NA	NA	TRBJ1-2	16	CASSVGGTRPQGDYTF
TRBV20-1	few	TRBD1	TRBJ2-7	11	CSALTGYEQYF
TRBV11-2	NA	NA	TRBJ2-6	17	CASSLVPRGSGANVLTF
TRBV20-1	NA	TRBD1	TRBJ1-2	11	CSIDRAYGYTF
TRBV30	NA	TRBD1	TRBJ2-3	14	CAWTKGGQGLRQYF
TRBV7-3	NA	TRBD2	TRBJ2-5	15	CASSSAGLAEETQYF
TRBV2	NA	TRBD1	TRBJ2-3	14	CASTRQGGTDTQYF
TRBV18	NA	TRBD1	TRBJ2-1	14	CASSPRQGGNEQFF
TRBV2	NA	NA	TRBJ2-7	13	CASAPTSLGEQYF
TRBV30	NA	TRBD1	TRBJ1-2	13	CAWSAGTGFGYTF
TRBV6-4	few	NA	TRBJ2-6	17	CASSPGVMGSGANVLTF
TRBV30	few	TRBD1	TRBJ1-2	13	CAWSPGGIYGYTF
TRBV18	few	NA	TRBJ2-5	12	CASSRGQETQYF
TRBV2	NA	NA	TRBJ2-7	13	CASSDLGGYEQYF
TRBV21-1	few	NA	TRBJ1-5	19	CASSNLYRRRRVGNQPQHF
TRBV30	NA	NA	TRBJ1-5	14	CAWSVPLDNQPQHF
TRBV29-1	NA	NA	TRBJ1-1	12	CSVKKSRTEAFF
TRBV30	NA	TRBD1	TRBJ1-5	13	CAWSQGGNQPQHF
TRBV27	NA	TRBD1	TRBJ2-1	17	CASSSIANRGRGNEQFF
TRBV10-3	NA	NA	TRBJ1-2	14	CAISDGRLSYGYTF
TRBV20-1	few	NA	TRBJ2-1	11	CSARGHNEQFF
TRBV7-9	NA	NA	TRBJ1-2	12	CASSSDNYGYTF
TRBV19	few	NA	TRBJ1-5	15	CASSIEGEGNQPQHF
TRBV30	few	TRBD1	TRBJ2-7	13	CAWSTGQGGEQYF
TRBV27	NA	NA	TRBJ2-1	14	CASEAASGGREQFF
TRBV15	NA	NA	TRBJ2-3	11	CATSNGTMQYF
TRBV30	NA	TRBD1	TRBJ1-2	12	CAGNGQGFGYTF
TRBV15	NA	NA	TRBJ2-4	16	CATSRDHGGTKNIQYF